The 31 T cell receptor beta chains below all came from one sample that was sequenced in a study of blood T cells in healthy people across ages. Next came a second PCR, run for about 6 to 11 cycles, which used a sample-barcoded 5' primer along with a J-beta primer mix. TCRdb processed the 5' RACE reads anew with MiXCR; each CDR3 protein has one entry. The sample lists about 780,000 distinct CDR3 sequences, around 68% occurring once. What was sequenced was blood. Every receptor here comes from a man aged 25 to 40 in good health.

The chain has TRBV25-1 and TRBJ1-2; 12 positions agree with TRBD1. The CDR3 totals 19 residues. The germline V gene encodes CDR1 MGHDK and CDR2 SYGVNS. V lost 8 bases and J lost 4; bases outside the gene matches: 20. CDR3 in amino acids: CASVGTTGTGGAGSYGYTF. The DNA of the CDR3 is TGTGCCAGCGTGGGTACAACCGGGACAGGGGGCGCCGGGAGCTATGGCTACACCTTC.

Here the CDR3 reads CASSPIGSGAETQYF. The CDR3 nucleotides are TGTGCCAGCAGCCCGATCGGGTCAGGCGCTGAGACCCAGTACTTC. The chain couples TRBV4-2 to TRBJ2-7; D not certain. TRBJ2-5 explains the end of the DNA better; the J call may be wrong. CDR1 is LGHNA and CDR2 is YNFKEQ in the germline V gene. This CDR3 is 15 amino acids long.

This clonotype was seen only once. This chain connects TRBV4-3 to TRBJ2-3; 9 bases line up with TRBD2. J lost 0 bases, V lost 0 bases, and 10 bases had no gene match. The CDR3 runs 19 residues. From germline, CDR1 is LGHNA and CDR2 YSLEER. The CDR3 coding sequence is TGCGCCAGCAGCCAAGATCCCTCTAGCGGGGTTACTAGCACAGATACGCAGTATTTT. Protein product: CASSQDPSSGVTSTDTQYF.

CDR3 bases: TGTGCCAGCAGCAGGGCCGGGACAGGATATGGCTACACCTTC. Amino acid sequence: CASSRAGTGYGYTF. This chain connects TRBV7-2 to TRBJ1-2; 8 nucleotides align to TRBD1. The CDR3 length is 14 residues. The V gene end was trimmed by 5 bases and the J gene end by 5 bases; junction bases not matched to a gene: 7. Germline CDR1 SGHTA, CDR2 FQGNSA.

A note on this clonotype: The junction differs from germline at one of its ends, possibly a read error. The rearrangement joins TRBV7-9 to TRBJ2-5, with 8 bases lining up with TRBD1. Germline CDR1 SEHNR, CDR2 FQNEAQ (reference sequence). The CDR3 extends over 16 amino acids. Here the CDR3 reads CACSFGRQGPQETQYF. In DNA, the CDR3 is TGTGCCTGCAGCTTTGGCCGACAGGGGCCCCAAGAGACCCAGTACTTC.

This sequence joins TRBV4-3 and TRBJ1-1; 11 bases are a match to TRBD1. This CDR3 has 16 residues. J gave up 6 bases and V 1 base, and 7 bases lay outside the gene matches. Germline V gene data show CDR1 as LGHNA and CDR2 as YSLEER. CDR3 DNA: TGCGCCAGCAGCCAAGCGGGACAGGGGGTCGGGGCTGAAGCTTTCTTT. Its protein is CASSQAGQGVGAEAFF.

The V gene is TRBV4-3, the J gene TRBJ1-1, with 7 positions matching TRBD1. Germline loops: CDR1 LGHNA, CDR2 YSLEER. Trimming removed 6 bases from V and 0 bases from J; junction bases left unmatched: 7. This CDR3 comprises 15 residues. CDR3 region: CASSVRQGMNTEAFF. The CDR3 DNA reads as TGCGCCAGCAGTGTAAGACAGGGAATGAACACTGAAGCTTTCTTT.

Remarks on this clonotype: Relative to the germline gene, one junction end is altered; a read error may explain this. The rearrangement uses TRBV12-3 or TRBV12-4 and TRBJ1-2; D unresolved. This CDR3 is built from 15 residues. The CDR3 loop reads CASSLALIGSYGYTF. The DNA for the CDR3 is TGTGCCAGCAGTCTAGCCCTTATCGGCTCTTATGGCTACACCTTC.

The chain is built from TRBV2 and TRBJ2-6; weak D call: TRBD1 (5 bases). Trimming took 2 bases from V and 4 from J, leaving 9 bases between them. This CDR3 region has 15 residues. Germline CDR1 reads SNHLY; CDR2 reads FYNNEI. The CDR3 region has the DNA TGTGCCAGCAGTGAACTGACAGCGGGGGCCAACGTCCTGACTTTC. It translates to CASSELTAGANVLTF. The whole variable domain, remainder taken from reference TRBV2 and TRBJ2-6, is EPEVTQTPSHQVTQMGQEVILRCVPISNHLYFYWYRQILGQKVEFLVSFYNNEISEKSEIFDDQFSVERPDGSNFTLKIRSTKLEDSAMYFCASSELTAGANVLTFGAGSRLTVL.

The CDR3 bases are TGTGCCAGCAGCGAAACGGCGTTCGGTGGCTACACCTTC. This codes for CASSETAFGGYTF. The V and J genes are TRBV7-3 and TRBJ1-2; D is unclear. The CDR3 sequence is 13 residues long. V gave up 5 bases and J gave up 7 bases, with 14 bases separating them. Per the germline V gene, CDR1 is SGHTA and CDR2 is FQGTGA.

V usage is TRBV6-6 and J usage is TRBJ2-1, with D possibly TRBD1 on 7 matching bases. CDR1 is MNHNY, CDR2 SVGAGI, per germline (reference sequence). There are 16 residues in the CDR3. V lost 8 bases and J lost 1, with 18 bases in between. The CDR3 DNA reads TGTGCCAGCTTTTCAGGGGGGCTAGCGTCCTACAATGAGCAGTTCTTC. Amino acids: CASFSGGLASYNEQFF.

This clonotype has a handful of counts. The gene calls are TRBV10-3 and TRBJ1-4; TRBD1 is a possible D gene (5 bases). V was shortened by 8 bases and J by 8 bases, with 21 bases between the two germline ends. Germline CDR1 ENHRY, CDR2 SYGVKD. This CDR3 is built from 15 residues. CDR3 sequence: CAIRDGEVGTEKLFF. CDR3 in DNA: TGTGCCATCCGGGACGGGGAGGTCGGTACGGAAAAACTGTTTTTT.

The V call is TRBV3-1, the J call TRBJ1-2; D unresolved. The V gene lost 1 base and the J gene lost 1 base, with 7 bases spanning the gap. From germline, CDR1 is LGHDT and CDR2 YNNKEL (reference sequence). This CDR3 is 14 amino acids long. The CDR3 region has the DNA TGTGCCAGCAGCCAAGGGGAGGGTAACTATGGCTACACCTTC. Its protein product is CASSQGEGNYGYTF.

V usage is TRBV6-5 and J usage is TRBJ1-2, with no clear D. The CDR3 runs 12 residues. Trimming shortened V by 3 bases and J by 7 bases, and 9 bases separated the two germline ends. The germline gives CDR1 MNHEY, CDR2 SVGAGI. CDR3 in DNA: TGTGCCAGCAGTTATCAAGGGCGTGGCTACACCTTC. It specifies CASSYQGRGYTF.

Written as DNA, the CDR3 is TGCGCCAGCAGCCAAGTGGGACAGGGAGCAGCTAACTATGGCTACACCTTC. Residues: CASSQVGQGAANYGYTF. This chain uses TRBV4-3 with TRBJ1-2; 9 bases map to TRBD1. The germline V gene encodes CDR1 LGHNA and CDR2 YSLEER. This CDR3 region has 17 residues. The trim removed 1 base at V and 0 bases at J, leaving 6 bases unmatched.

Points on this clonotype: One end of the junction does not line up with germline, which may come from a read error. The genes are TRBV5-5 and TRBJ2-5; 12 nucleotides match TRBD2. The CDR3 is 16 residues long. Germline V gene data show CDR1 as SGHKS and CDR2 as YYEKEE (reference sequence). The DNA of the CDR3 is TGCGCCAGCAGCTACCTAGCGGGGGGGGCCGAGGAGACCCAGTACTTC. Translating gives CASSYLAGGAEETQYF.

This rearrangement joins TRBV5-5 to TRBJ1-2, with 7 bases aligning to TRBD1. The junction had 7 bases not matched to a gene; V was cut back by 4 bases and J by 7 bases. CDR1 is SGHKS and CDR2 is YYEKEE in the germline V gene (reference sequence). The CDR3 extends over 13 amino acids. The CDR3 spells CASSNQGGFGYTF. DNA for the CDR3: TGTGCCAGCAGCAATCAGGGGGGTTTTGGCTACACCTTC.

The V call is TRBV20-1, the J call TRBJ2-3, with D perhaps matching TRBD1 or TRBD2 (6 bases each). Trimming cost V 6 bases and J 3 bases, with 22 bases left between them. In germline, CDR1 is DFQATT, CDR2 SNEGSKA (reference sequence). The CDR3 totals 16 residues. In nucleotides, the CDR3 is TGCAGTGCCCAGTCTAGGGGGGCGCCCCGAACAGATACGCAGTATTTT. Its translation: CSAQSRGAPRTDTQYF.

The chain is built from TRBV6-4 and TRBJ2-1; 8 bases are a match to TRBD2. The closer fit of TRBJ2-7 to the DNA end suggests the J call may be wrong. Per germline, CDR1 MRHNA and CDR2 SNTAGT. CDR3 size: 16 residues. The CDR3 loop is CASSDSGRGAYNEQYF. CDR3 nucleotide sequence: TGTGCCAGCAGTGACTCGGGGCGGGGGGCCTACAATGAGCAGTACTTC.

The V and J genes are TRBV7-3 and TRBJ1-1; the D is unclear. From germline, CDR1 is SGHTA and CDR2 FQGTGA. Deletions cut 5 bases from V and 0 bases from J, with 13 bases between. There are 15 residues in the CDR3. Here the CDR3 reads CASSPRTGMNTEAFF. The DNA of the CDR3 is TGTGCCAGCAGCCCCCGGACGGGAATGAACACTGAAGCTTTCTTT.

This clonotype was seen a handful of times. The gene calls are TRBV20-1 and TRBJ1-6, with 9 bases identical to TRBD1. This CDR3 is built from 14 residues. The V gene end was trimmed by 5 bases and the J gene end by 10 bases; junction bases not matched to a gene: 9. CDR1 DFQATT and CDR2 SNEGSKA come from the germline V gene (reference sequence). CDR3 in amino acids: CSAERQGGGSPLHF. The CDR3 region has the DNA TGCAGTGCTGAAAGACAGGGGGGAGGCTCACCCCTCCACTTT.

This chain joins TRBV29-1 and TRBJ2-4; D remains ambiguous. TRBJ2-5 explains the end of the DNA better; the J call may be wrong. This CDR3 region has 15 residues. Germline V lookup: CDR1 SQVTM, CDR2 ANQGSEA. For the CDR3, the DNA is TGCAGCGTTGGAGTATCCAGCGAAGTGCGGGAGACCCAGTACTTC. This gives the protein CSVGVSSEVRETQYF.

The chain employs TRBV9 and TRBJ2-7; D is perhaps TRBD1 (6 bases). The CDR3 is 16 residues long. Trimming took off 3 bases at V and 4 bases at J, with 20 bases between the two ends. The V gene's germline CDR1 is SGDLS and CDR2 YYNGEE. CDR3 in amino acids: CASSANSGTLTYEQYF. In DNA, the CDR3 is TGTGCCAGCAGCGCGAACTCCGGGACACTTACTTACGAGCAGTACTTC.

On this clonotype itself: At one end the junction does not follow the germline gene, possibly because of a read error. The V gene is TRBV7-9, the J gene TRBJ2-3, with D possibly being TRBD1 or TRBD2 (6 bases each). Germline V gene data show CDR1 as SEHNR and CDR2 as FQNEAQ (reference sequence). The CDR3 sequence is 15 residues long. In DNA form, the CDR3 reads TGTGCCATCAGCTTCCCGGGGGCTGGAACAGATACGCAGTATTTT. Protein product: CAISFPGAGTDTQYF.

The chain combines TRBV7-2 with TRBJ1-2; no firm D call. CDR3 size: 15 residues. Germline V gene sequence: CDR1 SGHTA, CDR2 FQGNSA. V lost 1 base and J 4 bases, leaving 13 bases between the germline ends. CDR3: CASSLGSGGGYGYTF. As DNA, the CDR3 is TGTGCCAGCAGCTTAGGTTCAGGAGGAGGCTATGGCTACACCTTC.

This rearrangement joins TRBV27 to TRBJ2-7; perhaps TRBD1 as D (5 bases). Per the germline V gene, CDR1 is MNHEY and CDR2 is SMNVEV (reference sequence). The CDR3 sequence is 17 residues long. Trimming removed 7 bases from V and 5 bases from J, with 27 bases in between. The CDR3 sequence is CASTPSWIRQTHDEQYF. The CDR3, as DNA: TGTGCCAGCACCCCCTCCTGGATCCGACAGACCCACGACGAGCAGTACTTC.

The chain carries TRBV6-1 and TRBJ1-6; 7 nucleotides agree with TRBD1. The germline gives CDR1 MNHNS, CDR2 SASEGT. CDR3 length: 19 residues. Trimming at V came to 6 bases and at J to 3 bases, leaving 17 bases not matched to a gene. The CDR3 protein is CASSGVGTDGNVYNSPLHF. The CDR3 bases are TGTGCCAGCAGCGGAGTAGGGACAGACGGGAACGTCTATAATTCACCCCTCCACTTT.

This clonotype appeared a few times. The rearrangement uses TRBV12-3 or TRBV12-4 and TRBJ2-4; TRBD1 agrees at 8 bases. The last part of the DNA fits TRBJ2-7 better; the J call may be wrong. The CDR3 runs 14 residues. The CDR3, as DNA: TGTGCCAGCAGTTTAACACAGGGGGTCAACGAGCAGTACTTC. Its protein is CASSLTQGVNEQYF.

V usage is TRBV7-9 and J usage is TRBJ2-1; D uncertain. CDR3 size: 11 residues. V gave up 6 bases and J gave up 5 bases, with 5 bases separating them. Germline assignment: CDR1 SEHNR and CDR2 FQNEAQ (reference sequence). The CDR3 sequence is CASRRNNEQFF. CDR3 DNA: TGTGCCAGCAGACGAAACAATGAGCAGTTCTTC.

This clonotype was observed once. The chain joins TRBV7-3 to TRBJ2-1; D could derive from TRBD1 or TRBD2 (5 bases each). The V end was cut by 2 bases, the J end by 5 bases, with 10 bases between. Germline lookup yields CDR1 SGHTA and CDR2 FQGTGA. The CDR3 is made up of 14 amino acids. Here the CDR3 reads CASSLPGDDNEQFF. CDR3 nucleotide sequence: TGTGCCAGCAGCTTACCCGGGGACGACAATGAGCAGTTCTTC.

The chain has TRBV6-5 and TRBJ2-7; TRBD2 matches 8 bases. CDR3 size: 15 residues. Germline loops: CDR1 MNHEY, CDR2 SVGAGI. J lost 7 bases, V lost 0 bases, and 8 bases had no gene match. The CDR3, as DNA: TGTGCCAGCAGTTACTCCGGGGGGGGACTCGGGGAGCAGTACTTC. Translated: CASSYSGGGLGEQYF.